The 8 T cell receptor beta chains reported below all come from one sample, sequenced in a study of control samples from healthy donors and cancer patients. Profiled with immunoSEQ multiplex PCR; TCRdb holds only in-frame clones, not every one. The sample includes about 140,000 clones, 80% to 90% of them seen just once. Material for sequencing was blood. The receptors were gathered from a woman in her 30s in good health.

The chain employs TRBV2 and TRBJ1-2, with 9 bases matching TRBD1. Germline V gene data show CDR1 as SNHLY and CDR2 as FYNNEI. V lost 3 bases, J lost 8 bases, and 10 bases stayed unmatched. The CDR3 sequence is 15 residues long. This CDR3 is CASSEGLGQGLGYTF. The DNA of the CDR3 is TGTGCCAGCAGTGAGGGCCTGGGACAGGGATTAGGCTACACCTTC.

The rearrangement joins TRBV28 to TRBJ2-2, with no clear D. V dropped 7 bases and J dropped 10 bases, with 16 bases sitting between them. The CDR3 is made up of 13 amino acids. Germline V gives CDR1 MDHEN, CDR2 SYDVKM. Here the CDR3 reads CASISPGRPELFF. The CDR3 nucleotides read TGTGCCAGCATCTCTCCCGGACGCCCGGAGCTGTTTTTT.

This chain joins TRBV30 and TRBJ1-2, with unresolved D. Germline V gene data show CDR1 as GTSNPN and CDR2 as SVGIG (reference sequence). V gave up 3 bases and J gave up 0 bases, with 8 bases separating them. CDR3 length: 13 residues. The CDR3 loop is CAWRLSANYGYTF. In nucleotides, the CDR3 is TGTGCCTGGAGACTAAGTGCTAACTATGGCTACACCTTC.

This rearrangement joins TRBV5-4 to TRBJ2-1; the D gene is possibly TRBD1 (5 bases). CDR3 length equals 11 residues. V lost 3 bases and J 9 bases, leaving 7 bases between the germline ends. Germline CDR1 SGHNT, CDR2 YYREEE (reference sequence). The CDR3 region is CASSYDSEQFF. The CDR3 DNA is TGTGCCAGCAGCTATGACAGTGAGCAGTTCTTC. Complete variable domain (other parts from reference TRBV5-4 and TRBJ2-1): ETGVTQSPTHLIKTRGQQVTLRCSSQSGHNTVSWYQQALGQGPQFIFQYYREEENGRGNFPPRFSGLQFPNYSSELNVNALELDDSALYLCASSYDSEQFFGPGTRLTVL.

This sequence joins TRBV15 and TRBJ1-1; D not resolved. V dropped 0 bases and J dropped 0 bases, with 11 bases sitting between them. The V gene's germline CDR1 is LNHNV and CDR2 YYDKDF (reference sequence). CDR3 length: 16 amino acids. As DNA, the CDR3 is TGTGCCACCAGCAGAGATCCCGGGCAGGTGAACACTGAAGCTTTCTTT. Amino acids: CATSRDPGQVNTEAFF. The full variable domain, its missing parts supplied by reference TRBV15 and TRBJ1-1, is DAMVIQNPRYQVTQFGKPVTLSCSQTLNHNVMYWYQQKSSQAPKLLFHYYDKDFNNEADTPDNFQSRRPNTSFCFLDIRSPGLGDTAMYLCATSRDPGQVNTEAFFGQGTRLTVV.

This rearrangement joins TRBV6-5 to TRBJ2-1, with 9 bases aligning to TRBD1. The germline CDR1 and CDR2 sequences are MNHEY and SVGAGI. V shed 4 bases and J 4 bases; nucleotides not matched to a gene: 8. The CDR3 covers 16 residues. CDR3 DNA: TGTGCCAGCAGTTGGGCGGGGACAGGGTATTACAATGAGCAGTTCTTC. As protein: CASSWAGTGYYNEQFF.

The rearrangement uses TRBV19 and TRBJ1-1; D not certain. The CDR3 consists of 13 residues. The V end was cut by 3 bases, the J end by 4 bases, with 9 bases between. Germline lookup yields CDR1 LNHDA and CDR2 SQIVND (reference sequence). CDR3 loop: CASSINGITEAFF. For the CDR3, the DNA is TGTGCCAGTAGTATTAACGGGATCACTGAAGCTTTCTTT.

The J gene is TRBJ1-1, the V gene TRBV6-6, with a tentative D call TRBD1 (6 bases). Looked up from germline, CDR1 is MNHNY and CDR2 is SVGAGI (reference sequence). V shed 11 bases and J shed 4 bases, with 17 bases lying between them. This CDR3 contains 13 residues. CDR3 region: CAGGREISTEAFF. Here the CDR3 DNA reads TGTGCCGGGGGCAGGGAGATTAGCACTGAAGCTTTCTTT.